This TCR beta chain stems from a study of blood T cell repertoires in COVID-19. Using immunoSEQ multiplex PCR, the repertoire was profiled, and TCRdb retains in-frame clones only, with some absent. The profile shows 160,000 or so clones, around 77% of them singletons. This CDR3 is 16 amino acids long. CDR1 and CDR2 (germline): LGHNA, YNFKEQ. V was shortened by 3 bases and J by 7 bases, with 16 bases between the two germline ends. This chain links TRBV4-2 with TRBJ1-6; the D is unclear. Source material: peripheral blood. The receptor's source is a man between 65 and 85 years old with active or convalescent COVID-19. CDR3 sequence reads: CASSQYGSRSNSPLHF. The CDR3 DNA follows: TGTGCCAGCAGCCAGTATGGGAGCAGGTCAAATTCACCCCTCCACTTT.